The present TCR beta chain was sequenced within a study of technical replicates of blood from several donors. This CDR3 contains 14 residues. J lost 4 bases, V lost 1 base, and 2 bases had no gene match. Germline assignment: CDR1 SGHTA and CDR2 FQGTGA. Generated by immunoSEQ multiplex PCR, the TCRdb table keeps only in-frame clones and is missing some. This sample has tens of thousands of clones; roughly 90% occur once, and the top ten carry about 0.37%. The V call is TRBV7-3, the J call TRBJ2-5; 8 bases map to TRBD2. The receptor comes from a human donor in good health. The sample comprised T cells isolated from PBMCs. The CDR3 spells CASSLIGRGETQYF. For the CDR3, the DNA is TGTGCCAGCAGCTTAATCGGGAGGGGAGAGACCCAGTACTTC.